These 30 T cell receptor beta chains were sequenced from one sample in a study of cytomegalovirus exposure and HLA in healthy donors. The primer mix had 60 Vbeta and 13 Jbeta primers. Clones were read by immunoSEQ multiplex PCR, and TCRdb kept only the in-frame ones, dropping some. The sample totals over 150,000 clones. Sample: PBMCs. These receptors all come from a boy aged 10-17 years in good health and CMV-seronegative.

The chain carries TRBV7-8 and TRBJ2-2, with 8 bases aligning to TRBD2. The germline gives CDR1 SGHVS, CDR2 FQNEAQ. This CDR3 is 14 amino acids long. V trimming: 5 bases; J trimming: 7 bases; junction bases outside the gene matches: 6. CDR3 residues: CASSTRGAGGELFF. CDR3 in DNA: TGTGCCAGCAGCACGCGGGGGGCGGGCGGGGAGCTGTTTTTT.

A word on this clone: Within the sample, other DNA sequences also encode this same CDR3. V usage is TRBV9 and J usage is TRBJ1-2; the D gene is possibly TRBD1 (6 bases). This CDR3 has 13 residues. V was pared by 4 bases and J by 2 bases, with 9 bases between. Germline lookup yields CDR1 SGDLS and CDR2 YYNGEE. The CDR3, as DNA: TGTGCCAGCAGCCTGGACAGAAACTATGGCTACACCTTC. This sequence encodes CASSLDRNYGYTF.

The chain employs TRBV5-4 and TRBJ2-2; 10 positions agree with TRBD2. CDR1 and CDR2 from the germline V gene are SGHNT and YYREEE (reference sequence). CDR3 size: 15 residues. J was trimmed by 6 bases and V by 7 bases; bases with no gene match: 9. CDR3 DNA sequence: TGTGCCAGCGCGAAGCGGGGGGGCTTCTCCGGGGAGCTGTTTTTT. The encoded protein is CASAKRGGFSGELFF.

The genes are TRBV7-3 and TRBJ2-1, with a weak D call TRBD2 (6 bases). The CDR3 has 17 amino acids. Germline V gives CDR1 SGHTA, CDR2 FQGTGA. The germline V and J ends were trimmed by 0 bases and 9 bases, with 21 bases remaining between them. The CDR3 region is CASSLTLDVGGLGEQFF. Here the CDR3 DNA reads TGTGCCAGCAGCTTAACTCTCGACGTCGGGGGTTTGGGTGAGCAGTTCTTC. Drawing the rest from reference TRBV7-3 and TRBJ2-1, the complete variable domain is GAGVSQTPSNKVTEKGKYVELRCDPISGHTALYWYRQSLGQGPEFLIYFQGTGAADDSGLPNDRFFAVRPEGSVSTLKIQRTERGDSAVYLCASSLTLDVGGLGEQFFGPGTRLTVL.

This chain uses TRBV7-3 with TRBJ2-7; TRBD1 matches at 8 bases. The ends lost 6 bases at V and 5 bases at J; junction bases unmatched: 6. The CDR3 sequence is 13 residues long. The germline V gene has CDR1 SGHTA and CDR2 FQGTGA. CDR3 bases: TGTGCCAGCAGTTACGACAGGGGCGACGAGCAGTACTTC. Its translation: CASSYDRGDEQYF.

The chain joins TRBV4-2 to TRBJ1-5; D unresolved. The CDR3 runs 12 residues. CDR1 is LGHNA and CDR2 is YNFKEQ in the germline V gene. The V gene lost 2 bases and the J gene lost 4 bases, with 3 bases spanning the gap. The CDR3 DNA is TGTGCCAGCAGCCAACAGAATCAGCCCCAGCATTTT. Encoded protein: CASSQQNQPQHF.

The V call is TRBV9, the J call TRBJ1-1; TRBD1 aligns across 7 bases. Germline-derived CDR1 and CDR2 are SGDLS and YYNGEE. Trimming at V came to 3 bases and at J to 0 bases, leaving 5 bases not matched to a gene. The CDR3 sequence is 15 residues long. The CDR3 nucleotides are TGTGCCAGCAGCGCCGGACAGGCCATGAACACTGAAGCTTTCTTT. Amino acids: CASSAGQAMNTEAFF.

V is TRBV19 and J is TRBJ1-2; 8 bases match TRBD1. This CDR3 is 13 amino acids long. The germline gives CDR1 LNHDA, CDR2 SQIVND (reference sequence). V was pared by 6 bases and J by 4 bases, with 4 bases of the junction left unmatched. CDR3 sequence (DNA): TGTGCCAGTAGCCCGGACAGGGTCTATGGCTACACCTTC. This translates into CASSPDRVYGYTF.

The V call is TRBV27, the J call TRBJ1-2, with D perhaps matching TRBD1 (6 bases). Trimming stripped 5 bases from V and 4 bases from J, with 17 bases between. Germline loops: CDR1 MNHEY, CDR2 SMNVEV (reference sequence). CDR3 length equals 15 residues. Here the CDR3 DNA reads TGTGCCAGCAGTCCGGGTACAGGGACCAGCTATGGCTACACCTTC. It is translated as CASSPGTGTSYGYTF.

The rearrangement links TRBV30 to TRBJ2-1; no reliable D call. Germline values: CDR1 GTSNPN, CDR2 SVGIG (reference sequence). V lost 0 bases and J lost 4, with 7 bases in between. The CDR3 runs to 13 residues. The DNA of the CDR3 is TGTGCCTGGAGTGTACTCCAATACAATGAGCAGTTCTTC. Translating it yields CAWSVLQYNEQFF.

This chain connects TRBV2 to TRBJ2-1; perhaps TRBD1 as D (6 bases). V dropped 6 bases and J dropped 2 bases, with 11 bases sitting between them. This CDR3 has 14 residues. Germline V gene lookup returns CDR1 SNHLY and CDR2 FYNNEI. CDR3 in amino acids: CASRIQGPYNEQFF. CDR3 DNA sequence: TGTGCCAGCAGAATACAGGGACCCTACAATGAGCAGTTCTTC.

J is TRBJ2-7 and V is TRBV27, with 12 bases identical to TRBD2. The CDR3 is 15 amino acids. The J segment lost 2 bases and the V segment lost 2 bases, leaving 1 base of the junction unmatched. The germline V gene encodes CDR1 MNHEY and CDR2 SMNVEV (reference sequence). CDR3 in DNA: TGTGCCAGCAGTTTACGGACTAGCGGGACCTACGAGCAGTACTTC. This codes for CASSLRTSGTYEQYF.

The chain couples TRBV15 to TRBJ2-5; the D gene is possibly TRBD1 (6 bases). The V gene lost 3 bases and the J gene lost 11 bases, with 13 bases spanning the gap. The CDR3 loop spans 12 amino acids. The germline gives CDR1 LNHNV, CDR2 YYDKDF (reference sequence). The CDR3 coding sequence is TGTGCCACCAGCAGGGCCAGGGGTGAGCAGTACTTC. The encoded protein is CATSRARGEQYF.

The chain recombines TRBV2 with TRBJ2-1; D remains unclear. The germline V gene has CDR1 SNHLY and CDR2 FYNNEI. V was clipped by 3 bases and J by 9 bases, with 6 bases between them. CDR3 length: 11 amino acids. The CDR3 sequence is CASSDVSEQFF. The CDR3 DNA sequence: TGTGCCAGCAGTGATGTCAGTGAGCAGTTCTTC.

The rearrangement uses TRBV28 and TRBJ1-1; the D gene is possibly TRBD1 (6 bases). Germline-derived CDR1 and CDR2 are MDHEN and SYDVKM. Trimming pared 6 bases from V and 1 base from J, leaving 12 bases between. The CDR3 covers 14 residues. This CDR3 reads CASRPGQRNTEAFF. The CDR3 nucleotides read TGTGCCAGCAGACCCGGACAGCGGAACACTGAAGCTTTCTTT.

This chain links TRBV19 with TRBJ1-3; D is unclear. Trimming left V 3 bases short and J 0 bases short, with 6 bases between. Looked up from germline, CDR1 is LNHDA and CDR2 is SQIVND (reference sequence). The CDR3 has 14 residues. This CDR3 reads CASSMRISGNTIYF. The CDR3 coding sequence is TGTGCCAGTAGTATGCGGATCTCTGGAAACACCATATATTTT. The complete variable domain, with remaining parts taken from reference TRBV19 and TRBJ1-3, reads DGGITQSPKYLFRKEGQNVTLSCEQNLNHDAMYWYRQDPGQGLRLIYYSQIVNDFQKGDIAEGYSVSREKKESFPLTVTSAQKNPTAFYLCASSMRISGNTIYFGEGSWLTVV.

The chain is built from TRBV2 and TRBJ2-5; 8 bases agree with TRBD1. Germline CDR1 reads SNHLY; CDR2 reads FYNNEI. The CDR3 is 13 amino acids. J was trimmed by 2 bases and V by 11 bases; bases with no gene match: 7. For the CDR3, the DNA is TGTGCCGGGACCGGGACAGGACAAGAGACCCAGTACTTC. This codes for CAGTGTGQETQYF.

The chain uses TRBV5-6 and TRBJ2-5, with 12 bases lining up with TRBD1. V gave up 3 bases and J gave up 5 bases; unmatched junction bases: 2. The CDR3 covers 14 residues. Germline CDR1 SGHDT, CDR2 YYEEEE. CDR3 sequence reads: CASSYGTGGETQYF. DNA for the CDR3: TGTGCCAGCAGCTACGGGACAGGGGGCGAGACCCAGTACTTC. Full variable domain (outside the CDR3, taken from reference TRBV5-6 and TRBJ2-5): DAGVTQSPTHLIKTRGQQVTLRCSPKSGHDTVSWYQQALGQGPQFIFQYYEEEERQRGNFPDRFSGHQFPNYSSELNVNALLLGDSALYLCASSYGTGGETQYFGPGTRLLVL.

V usage is TRBV15 and J usage is TRBJ2-1; 10 nucleotides match TRBD2. J was trimmed by 15 bases and V by 1 base; bases with no gene match: 15. Germline-derived CDR1 and CDR2 are LNHNV and YYDKDF (reference sequence). This CDR3 has 16 residues. CDR3 nucleotide sequence: TGTGCCACCAGCAGAGCCGTGACAGCGGGGGGGAATACCCGGTTCTTC. Amino acids: CATSRAVTAGGNTRFF.

This chain uses TRBV2 with TRBJ1-2; D perhaps matches TRBD1 (5 bases). Trimming stripped 8 bases from V and 0 bases from J, with 7 bases between. The CDR3 runs 12 residues. Per the germline V gene, CDR1 is SNHLY and CDR2 is FYNNEI. The CDR3 bases are TGTGCCAGCCAGGGAACTAACTATGGCTACACCTTC. Translation gives CASQGTNYGYTF.

The chain carries TRBV28 and TRBJ2-1; D unclear. The V gene lost 3 bases and the J gene lost 4 bases, with 4 bases spanning the gap. The germline gives CDR1 MDHEN, CDR2 SYDVKM. The CDR3 is made up of 12 amino acids. The CDR3 reads CASSLSYNEQFF. DNA for the CDR3: TGTGCCAGCAGTTTGTCTTACAATGAGCAGTTCTTC.

The gene calls are TRBV5-1 and TRBJ2-7; a possible D gene is TRBD2 (5 bases). Between the trimmed V and J ends, which lost 2 bases and 2 bases, there was a span of 11 bases. This CDR3 has 14 amino acids. Germline CDR1 reads SGHRS; CDR2 reads YFSETQ. The CDR3 sequence: CASSFEGVTYEQYF. Here the CDR3 DNA reads TGCGCCAGCAGCTTTGAGGGCGTCACCTACGAGCAGTACTTC.

The genes are TRBV19 and TRBJ2-5; possibly TRBD2 for D (5 bases). The CDR3 spans 10 residues. Trimming took off 9 bases at V and 6 bases at J, with 8 bases between the two ends. Germline V gene sequence: CDR1 LNHDA, CDR2 SQIVND (reference sequence). The CDR3 coding sequence is TGTGCCAGGGAGGCTAAGACCCAGTACTTC. Translated: CAREAKTQYF.

The chain joins TRBV4-1 to TRBJ1-1; D is unclear. Trimming pared 0 bases from V and 5 bases from J, leaving 13 bases between. CDR1 and CDR2 from the germline V gene are MGHRA and YSYEKL. The CDR3 is 15 residues long. CDR3 in amino acids: CASSQEPGLRTEAFF. In nucleotides, the CDR3 is TGCGCCAGCAGCCAAGAGCCCGGGTTGAGAACTGAAGCTTTCTTT.

The rearrangement uses TRBV9 and TRBJ2-1; 7 bases align to TRBD2. The CDR3 is 15 residues long. Germline loops: CDR1 SGDLS, CDR2 YYNGEE. V gave up 0 bases and J gave up 8 bases; unmatched junction bases: 8. The CDR3 DNA reads as TGTGCCAGCAGCGTAGCGTCTAGGGGAGGGTATGAGCAGTTCTTC. Translated: CASSVASRGGYEQFF. Full variable domain (missing parts from reference TRBV9 and TRBJ2-1): DSGVTQTPKHLITATGQRVTLRCSPRSGDLSVYWYQQSLDQGLQFLIQYYNGEERAKGNILERFSAQQFPDLHSELNLSSLELGDSALYFCASSVASRGGYEQFFGPGTRLTVL.

The chain uses TRBV7-9 and TRBJ2-7, with TRBD1 identical over 9 bases. The germline V gene encodes CDR1 SEHNR and CDR2 FQNEAQ (reference sequence). Trimming at V came to 5 bases and at J to 4 bases, leaving 9 bases not matched to a gene. The CDR3 consists of 15 residues. CDR3 sequence (DNA): TGTGCCAGCAGCCCGGGACAGGGAACTCGATACGAGCAGTACTTC. Amino acid sequence: CASSPGQGTRYEQYF.

The rearrangement joins TRBV9 to TRBJ2-1; 11 bases match TRBD2. Trimming cost V 3 bases and J 6 bases; bases outside gene matches: 8. CDR1 is SGDLS and CDR2 is YYNGEE in the germline V gene. The CDR3 is made up of 16 amino acids. The DNA for the CDR3 is TGTGCCAGCAGCGACCCACTAGCGGGGGAGATCAATGAGCAGTTCTTC. Translated, it gives CASSDPLAGEINEQFF.

This chain links TRBV2 with TRBJ1-2, with 8 bases aligning to TRBD1. Germline lookup yields CDR1 SNHLY and CDR2 FYNNEI. Losses at the gene ends were 5 bases for V and 8 bases for J; bases not matched to a gene: 10. There are 14 residues in the CDR3. The CDR3, as DNA: TGTGCCAGCAGTTGGACAGGGAGGTTTCCGGGCTACACCTTC. This sequence encodes CASSWTGRFPGYTF.

The gene calls are TRBV7-9 and TRBJ1-2; D is unresolved. Trimming cost V 1 base and J 2 bases, with 11 bases left between them. This CDR3 region has 15 residues. Germline CDR1 reads SEHNR; CDR2 reads FQNEAQ (reference sequence). The CDR3 loop is CASSLVGGENYGYTF. The CDR3 DNA sequence: TGTGCCAGCAGCTTAGTAGGCGGGGAGAACTATGGCTACACCTTC.

This chain uses TRBV11-2 with TRBJ2-7; TRBD2 agrees at 10 bases. With 4 bases clipped from V and 3 bases from J, the junction kept 3 bases outside the gene matches. The V gene's germline CDR1 is SGHAT and CDR2 FQNNGV. CDR3 size: 14 residues. CDR3 nucleotide sequence: TGTGCCAGCAGCTCCTTAGCGGGGGGCTACGAGCAGTACTTC. Amino acids: CASSSLAGGYEQYF.